One and the same sample provided the 23 T cell receptor beta chains below, sequenced in a study of blood T cell repertoires in COVID-19. Repertoires were generated with immunoSEQ multiplex PCR, while TCRdb's copy carries only in-frame clones and drops some. The sample yields hundreds of thousands of clones, more than 85% seen once. What was sequenced was peripheral blood. Receptors originate from a man in his forties or fifties with acute or convalescent COVID-19.

This clone was picked up a small number of times. The chain uses TRBV4-1 and TRBJ1-4, with D maybe TRBD1 (5 bases). Per the germline V gene, CDR1 is MGHRA and CDR2 is YSYEKL. This CDR3 has 18 amino acids. V dropped 0 bases and J dropped 0 bases, with 14 bases sitting between them. CDR3 loop: CASSQESARGSTNEKLFF. The CDR3 DNA reads as TGCGCCAGCAGCCAAGAGTCCGCCCGGGGGTCAACTAATGAAAAACTGTTTTTT.

Regarding this clone: This clone may be a read error of a much larger clone one base away. The same CDR3 can be traced to other DNA sequences in this sample. The chain recombines TRBV2 with TRBJ1-1; D gene ambiguous. V lost 4 bases and J lost 7, with 4 bases in between. Germline-derived CDR1 and CDR2 are SNHLY and FYNNEI. CDR3 length: 10 residues. The CDR3 spells CASSVGEAFF. DNA for the CDR3: TGTGCCAGCAGTGTCGGTGAAGCTTTCTTT.

This clone was seen more than once but under ten times. DNA of the CDR3: TGTGCCAGCCGACAGGGACAGCCCCCTCAGCCCCAGCATTTT. Its translation is CASRQGQPPQPQHF. The chain couples TRBV2 to TRBJ1-5; 7 nucleotides line up with TRBD1. The germline V gene encodes CDR1 SNHLY and CDR2 FYNNEI. Trimming took 8 bases from V and 6 from J; bases not matched to a gene: 10. CDR3 length: 14 residues.

The chain links TRBV2 to TRBJ1-3, with D unresolved. The length of the CDR3 is 15 residues. Trimming shortened V by 4 bases and J by 0 bases, and 10 bases separated the two germline ends. Germline-derived CDR1 and CDR2 are SNHLY and FYNNEI. The CDR3 DNA reads TGTGCCAGCAGTGTTACCCCCAGCTCTGGAAACACCATATATTTT. Its translation: CASSVTPSSGNTIYF. Looking up the rest from reference TRBV2 and TRBJ1-3 gives the full variable domain: EPEVTQTPSHQVTQMGQEVILRCVPISNHLYFYWYRQILGQKVEFLVSFYNNEISEKSEIFDDQFSVERPDGSNFTLKIRSTKLEDSAMYFCASSVTPSSGNTIYFGEGSWLTVV.

The chain employs TRBV6-5 and TRBJ2-7; D perhaps matches TRBD2 (5 bases). V shed 5 bases and J shed 0 bases, with 14 bases lying between them. CDR3 length: 15 residues. CDR1 and CDR2 (germline): MNHEY, SVGAGI. Here the CDR3 DNA reads TGTGCCAGCAGTAAGGCGGAAGGGAGCTCCTACGAGCAGTACTTC. It yields the protein CASSKAEGSSYEQYF.

V gene TRBV5-1 combines with J gene TRBJ1-6, with TRBD1 identical over 8 bases. Germline V gene sequence: CDR1 SGHRS, CDR2 YFSETQ. This CDR3 has 17 residues. The ends lost 4 bases at V and 3 bases at J; junction bases unmatched: 9. CDR3 DNA sequence: TGCGCCAGCAGCATCGGACAGGGAGGTTTCTATAATTCACCCCTCCACTTT. Translating it yields CASSIGQGGFYNSPLHF.

The chain combines TRBV29-1 with TRBJ2-6, with 7 nucleotides matching TRBD1. The CDR3 extends over 14 amino acids. The junction had 3 bases not matched to a gene; V was cut back by 5 bases and J by 2 bases. Germline assignment: CDR1 SQVTM and CDR2 ANQGSEA. Written as DNA, the CDR3 is TGCAGCGTTCCCACAGGGGCTGGGGCCAACGTCCTGACTTTC. Its protein is CSVPTGAGANVLTF. The entire variable domain, with the rest obtained from reference TRBV29-1 and TRBJ2-6, is as follows: SAVISQKPSRDICQRGTSLTIQCQVDSQVTMMFWYRQQPGQSLTLIATANQGSEATYESGFVIDKFPISRPNLTFSTLTVSNMSPEDSSIYLCSVPTGAGANVLTFGAGSRLTVL.

V is TRBV6-5 and J is TRBJ1-1; D gene unclear. The CDR3 is made up of 15 amino acids. The germline V gene encodes CDR1 MNHEY and CDR2 SVGAGI. V lost 0 bases and J lost 5, with 13 bases in between. The CDR3 reads CASSYSWRIRTEAFF. The CDR3 DNA reads TGTGCCAGCAGTTACTCGTGGAGAATTCGGACTGAAGCTTTCTTT.

The table lists this clone with a few counts. The CDR3 here is CASSGGSWYNEQFF. The CDR3 region has the DNA TGTGCCAGCAGCGGGGGGAGTTGGTACAATGAGCAGTTCTTC. This chain links TRBV7-9 with TRBJ2-1; a weak D match, TRBD2 (6 bases). The V gene's germline CDR1 is SEHNR and CDR2 FQNEAQ (reference sequence). This CDR3 region has 14 residues. V gave up 5 bases and J gave up 4 bases, with 12 bases separating them. The variable domain in full, completed from reference TRBV7-9 and TRBJ2-1, reads DTGVSQNPRHKITKRGQNVTFRCDPISEHNRLYWYRQTLGQGPEFLTYFQNEAQLEKSRLLSDRFSAERPKGSFSTLEIQRTEQGDSAMYLCASSGGSWYNEQFFGPGTRLTVL.

This chain links TRBV19 with TRBJ1-3; no clear D gene. Germline V gene sequence: CDR1 LNHDA, CDR2 SQIVND (reference sequence). The CDR3 has 13 residues. The ends were cut back, 3 bases at V and 2 bases at J, with 5 bases in the middle. The CDR3 region is CASSIGAGNTIYF. The CDR3 DNA follows: TGTGCCAGTAGTATCGGGGCTGGAAACACCATATATTTT.

The genes are TRBV27 and TRBJ1-5, with unresolved D. V lost 0 bases to trimming and J lost 7 bases, with 10 bases between them. Per germline, CDR1 MNHEY and CDR2 SMNVEV (reference sequence). CDR3 size: 14 residues. The CDR3 loop is CASSLSVGSQPQHF. The CDR3 DNA reads as TGTGCCAGCAGTTTATCGGTGGGCTCCCAGCCCCAGCATTTT.

The genes are TRBV4-1 and TRBJ1-1; 9 bases align to TRBD1. The CDR3 has 17 amino acids. Unmatched junction bases numbered 7, after V lost 0 bases and J lost 2 bases. Germline V gene sequence: CDR1 MGHRA, CDR2 YSYEKL. The CDR3 DNA is TGCGCCAGCAGCCAAGACTCACAGGGGGCGAGTAACACTGAAGCTTTCTTT. Its translation is CASSQDSQGASNTEAFF.

This chain joins TRBV9 and TRBJ1-2; D is unclear. Germline CDR1 SGDLS, CDR2 YYNGEE. The CDR3 runs to 12 residues. Trimming removed 0 bases at V and 8 bases at J, with 8 bases between. The CDR3 bases are TGTGCCAGCAGCGTAGGAGATCCCGGCTACACCTTC. Its translation: CASSVGDPGYTF.

The chain links TRBV5-1 to TRBJ2-1; the match to TRBD2 covers 7 bases. Germline V gene data show CDR1 as SGHRS and CDR2 as YFSETQ. The CDR3 runs to 14 residues. Trimming cost V 4 bases and J 10 bases; bases outside gene matches: 11. The CDR3 DNA reads as TGCGCCAGCAGCCTCCATTGGGCGGGAGAAGAGCAGTTCTTC. Its translation: CASSLHWAGEEQFF.

This clone turned up a few times. This chain connects TRBV27 to TRBJ1-4; 7 bases align to TRBD1. The V segment lost 6 bases and the J segment 2 bases; nucleotides outside the gene matches: 6. CDR3 size: 15 residues. Germline CDR1 MNHEY, CDR2 SMNVEV (reference sequence). The CDR3 is CASSAPGQTNEKLFF. CDR3 coding DNA: TGTGCCAGCAGCGCTCCGGGACAGACTAATGAAAAACTGTTTTTT.

The V gene is TRBV9, the J gene TRBJ1-2; TRBD1 aligns across 11 bases. The J segment lost 5 bases and the V segment lost 3 bases, leaving 6 bases of the junction unmatched. This CDR3 is 15 amino acids long. Per the germline V gene, CDR1 is SGDLS and CDR2 is YYNGEE. CDR3 amino acids: CASSAGTGGQYGYTF. CDR3 nucleotides: TGTGCCAGCAGCGCTGGGACAGGGGGTCAGTATGGCTACACCTTC.

The V gene is TRBV6-1, the J gene TRBJ1-2, with D perhaps TRBD1 (6 bases). The germline V and J ends were trimmed by 1 base and 5 bases, with 11 bases remaining between them. The length of the CDR3 is 14 residues. Germline V CDR1 and CDR2: MNHNS, SASEGT. As DNA, the CDR3 is TGTGCCAGCAGTGAAGTGGGGCAGGGGTATGGCTACACCTTC. Translation gives CASSEVGQGYGYTF.

V gene TRBV27 combines with J gene TRBJ2-7, with 11 positions matching TRBD1. The V gene end was trimmed by 8 bases and the J gene end by 1 base; junction bases not matched to a gene: 10. This CDR3 has 16 residues. Germline V gene sequence: CDR1 MNHEY, CDR2 SMNVEV (reference sequence). CDR3 DNA sequence: TGTGCCAGCGCTCCGGGACAGGGGGTTACTTCCTACGAGCAGTACTTC. Its translation: CASAPGQGVTSYEQYF.

The chain recombines TRBV28 with TRBJ2-7, with D perhaps TRBD2 (6 bases). The CDR3 is 14 amino acids. Germline CDR1 MDHEN, CDR2 SYDVKM. The V and J ends lost 5 bases and 1 base respectively, with 12 bases between them. DNA of the CDR3: TGTGCCAGCAGTGTAACGACTAGTTCCTACGAGCAGTACTTC. Translation gives CASSVTTSSYEQYF.

The genes are TRBV7-6 and TRBJ2-2; 10 bases fit TRBD1. The CDR3 runs to 13 residues. With 8 bases clipped from V and 5 bases from J, the junction kept 2 bases outside the gene matches. In germline, CDR1 is SGHVS, CDR2 FNYEAQ. For the CDR3, the DNA is TGTGCCAGCGGGGGACAGGGGACCGGGGAGCTGTTTTTT. Its translation is CASGGQGTGELFF.

This clone was counted at least ten times. This rearrangement joins TRBV5-1 to TRBJ1-5; D is perhaps TRBD1 (5 bases). Trimming stripped 4 bases from V and 6 bases from J, with 17 bases between. Germline V gene sequence: CDR1 SGHRS, CDR2 YFSETQ. The CDR3 runs to 15 residues. Here the CDR3 DNA reads TGCGCCAGCAGCCCTCAGGGTAATCTGGGTCAGCCCCAGCATTTT. Its translation: CASSPQGNLGQPQHF.

The chain couples TRBV5-1 to TRBJ2-2, with a weak D call TRBD2 (6 bases). Trimming removed 2 bases at V and 0 bases at J, with 8 bases between. This CDR3 is 15 amino acids long. Germline-derived CDR1 and CDR2 are SGHRS and YFSETQ. CDR3 sequence reads: CASSFGLTNTGELFF. The CDR3 nucleotides read TGCGCCAGCAGCTTCGGACTAACGAACACCGGGGAGCTGTTTTTT.

This chain uses TRBV6-2 or TRBV6-3 with TRBJ2-3, with 7 bases that match TRBD1. Germline CDR1 and CDR2: MNHEY and SVGEGT. With V trimmed by 4 bases and J by 1 base, 5 bases remained unmatched. This CDR3 contains 15 residues. Here the CDR3 DNA reads TGTGCCAGCAGTTCCAGGGACAGAGGCACAGATACGCAGTATTTT. This sequence encodes CASSSRDRGTDTQYF.